The 8 T cell receptor beta chains reported below all come from one sample, sequenced in a study of T-cell memory formation after mild COVID-19. TCRdb analysed the 5' RACE reads with MiXCR anew, one entry per CDR3 protein. Here the sample spans about 150,000 distinct CDR3 sequences, more than 12% being singletons. The source material was PBMCs or a T cell subset sorted from them (not recorded which). These receptor sequences come from an adult woman who had mild COVID-19 (a few samples of this study predate the infection). Cell type and time point are not known.

The chain joins TRBV7-9 to TRBJ2-2; D might be TRBD1 (6 bases). Germline CDR1 SEHNR, CDR2 FQNEAQ (reference sequence). The CDR3 has 18 amino acids. Trimming took 0 bases from V and 0 from J, leaving 14 bases between them. The DNA of the CDR3 is TGTGCCAGCAGCTTAGCTGGGTTCCAGGGGACGAACACCGGGGAGCTGTTTTTT. Translated, it gives CASSLAGFQGTNTGELFF. The full variable domain, completed using reference TRBV7-9 and TRBJ2-2, is DTGVSQNPRHKITKRGQNVTFRCDPISEHNRLYWYRQTLGQGPEFLTYFQNEAQLEKSRLLSDRFSAERPKGSFSTLEIQRTEQGDSAMYLCASSLAGFQGTNTGELFFGEGSRLTVL.

The chain employs TRBV12-3 or TRBV12-4 and TRBJ2-2; 8 nucleotides agree with TRBD1. Trimming took 4 bases from V and 7 from J; bases not matched to a gene: 8. The CDR3 consists of 15 residues. The chain's CDR3 is CASSYSRGRLGELFF. The CDR3 bases are TGTGCCAGCAGTTATTCCAGGGGGCGCCTCGGGGAGCTGTTTTTT.

This clonotype has more than one count but fewer than ten. The chain links TRBV18 to TRBJ2-7; 7 positions match TRBD1. Per the germline V gene, CDR1 is KGHSH and CDR2 is LQKENI. The junction had 4 bases not matched to a gene; V was cut back by 4 bases and J by 4 bases. CDR3 size: 13 residues. CDR3 sequence: CASSRGTAYEQYF. Written as DNA, the CDR3 is TGTGCCAGCTCACGAGGGACAGCTTACGAGCAGTACTTC.

V is TRBV6-6 and J is TRBJ2-1; D unresolved. CDR3 size: 15 residues. Trimming took off 10 bases at V and 2 bases at J, with 18 bases between the two ends. Germline V gene lookup returns CDR1 MNHNY and CDR2 SVGAGI (reference sequence). The CDR3 DNA reads TGTGCCATCCAAAGGACGCCCAAAACCTACAATGAGCAGTTCTTC. It yields the protein CAIQRTPKTYNEQFF.

This clonotype has a handful of counts. V usage is TRBV14 and J usage is TRBJ2-1; 8 bases line up with TRBD2. The CDR3 covers 14 residues. Germline-derived CDR1 and CDR2 are SGHDN and FVKESK. The V segment lost 2 bases and the J segment 3 bases; nucleotides outside the gene matches: 0. This CDR3 reads CASSQLAGYNEQFF. DNA for the CDR3: TGTGCCAGCAGCCAACTAGCGGGCTACAATGAGCAGTTCTTC.

This clonotype was detected a few times. The V gene is TRBV4-2, the J gene TRBJ2-3, with TRBD2 as a possible D gene (6 bases). CDR1 and CDR2 from the germline V gene are LGHNA and YNFKEQ. This CDR3 is built from 15 residues. Between the trimmed V and J ends, which lost 4 bases and 0 bases, there was a span of 11 bases. In nucleotides, the CDR3 is TGTGCCAGCAGCCTAGCGGATCCTAGCACAGATACGCAGTATTTT. It encodes CASSLADPSTDTQYF.

This clonotype turned up a few times. This rearrangement joins TRBV27 to TRBJ1-1; 7 bases line up with TRBD1. With V trimmed by 6 bases and J by 4 bases, 8 bases remained unmatched. The length of the CDR3 is 14 residues. In germline, CDR1 is MNHEY, CDR2 SMNVEV (reference sequence). CDR3 bases: TGTGCCAGCAGAGAACAACAGGGGATCACTGAAGCTTTCTTT. It specifies CASREQQGITEAFF.

This clonotype turned up a few times. V gene TRBV7-9 combines with J gene TRBJ2-5; TRBD1 agrees at 9 bases. The CDR3 runs 15 residues. J lost 4 bases, V lost 5 bases, and 8 bases had no gene match. Germline CDR1 is SEHNR and CDR2 is FQNEAQ (reference sequence). The CDR3 is CASSPGTGMRETQYF. CDR3 nucleotides: TGTGCCAGCAGCCCCGGGACAGGGATGAGAGAGACCCAGTACTTC.